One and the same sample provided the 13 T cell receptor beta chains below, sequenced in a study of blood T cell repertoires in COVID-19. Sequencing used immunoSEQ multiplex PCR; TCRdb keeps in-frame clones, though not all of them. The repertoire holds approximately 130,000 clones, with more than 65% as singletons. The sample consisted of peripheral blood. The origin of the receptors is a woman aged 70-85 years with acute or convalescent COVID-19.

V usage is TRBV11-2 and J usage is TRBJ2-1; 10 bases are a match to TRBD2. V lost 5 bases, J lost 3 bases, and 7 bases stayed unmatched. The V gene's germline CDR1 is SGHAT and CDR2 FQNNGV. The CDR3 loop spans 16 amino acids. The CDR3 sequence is CASSPPGTSVYNEQFF. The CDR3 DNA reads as TGTGCCAGCAGCCCCCCTGGGACTAGCGTCTACAATGAGCAGTTCTTC.

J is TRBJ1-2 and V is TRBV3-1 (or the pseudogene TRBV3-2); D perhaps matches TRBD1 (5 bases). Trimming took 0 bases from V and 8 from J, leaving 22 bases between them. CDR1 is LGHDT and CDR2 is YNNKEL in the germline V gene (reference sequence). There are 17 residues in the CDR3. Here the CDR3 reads CASSQEGMGRSKRGYTF. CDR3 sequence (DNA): TGTGCCAGCAGCCAAGAGGGTATGGGGCGTAGTAAGAGGGGCTACACCTTC.

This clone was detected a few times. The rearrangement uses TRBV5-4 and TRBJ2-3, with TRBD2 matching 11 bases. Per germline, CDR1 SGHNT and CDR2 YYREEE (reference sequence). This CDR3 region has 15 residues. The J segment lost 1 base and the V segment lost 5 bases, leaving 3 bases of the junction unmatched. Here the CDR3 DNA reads TGTGCCAGCAGTACACTAGCGGGGGGCACAGATACGCAGTATTTT. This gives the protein CASSTLAGGTDTQYF.

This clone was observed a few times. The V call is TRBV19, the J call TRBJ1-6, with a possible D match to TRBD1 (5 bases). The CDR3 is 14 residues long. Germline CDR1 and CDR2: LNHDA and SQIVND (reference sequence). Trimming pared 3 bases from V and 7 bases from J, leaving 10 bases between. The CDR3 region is CASSMEGRNSPLHF. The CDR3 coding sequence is TGTGCCAGTAGTATGGAGGGGCGGAATTCACCCCTCCACTTT.

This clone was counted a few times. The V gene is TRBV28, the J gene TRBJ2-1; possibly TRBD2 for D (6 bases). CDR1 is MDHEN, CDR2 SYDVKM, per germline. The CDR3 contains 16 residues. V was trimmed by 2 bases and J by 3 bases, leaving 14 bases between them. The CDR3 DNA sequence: TGTGCCAGCAGTTTAGAAGGGGCGGGGTTCTACAATGAGCAGTTCTTC. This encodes CASSLEGAGFYNEQFF.

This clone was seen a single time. As DNA, the CDR3 is TGTGCCAGCAGCTGCAGTAGGGGCGATGGTTTGGTCTTGTCCGGAAACACCATATATTTT. Translated, it gives CASSCSRGDGLVLSGNTIYF. The chain joins TRBV7-3 to TRBJ1-3; D possibly corresponds to TRBD1 (5 bases). The CDR3 has 20 amino acids. The V end lost 4 bases, the J end lost 4 bases, and 29 bases lay between the germline ends. Germline V gene sequence: CDR1 SGHTA, CDR2 FQGTGA. The complete variable domain, with remaining parts taken from reference TRBV7-3 and TRBJ1-3, reads GAGVSQTPSNKVTEKGKYVELRCDPISGHTALYWYRQSLGQGPEFLIYFQGTGAADDSGLPNDRFFAVRPEGSVSTLKIQRTERGDSAVYLCASSCSRGDGLVLSGNTIYFGEGSWLTVV.

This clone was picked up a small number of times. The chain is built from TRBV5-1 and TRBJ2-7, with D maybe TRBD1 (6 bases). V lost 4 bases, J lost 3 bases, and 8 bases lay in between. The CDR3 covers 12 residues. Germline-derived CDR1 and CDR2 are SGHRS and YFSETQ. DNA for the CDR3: TGCGCCAGCAGCCGGACAGACTACGAGCAGTACTTC. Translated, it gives CASSRTDYEQYF.

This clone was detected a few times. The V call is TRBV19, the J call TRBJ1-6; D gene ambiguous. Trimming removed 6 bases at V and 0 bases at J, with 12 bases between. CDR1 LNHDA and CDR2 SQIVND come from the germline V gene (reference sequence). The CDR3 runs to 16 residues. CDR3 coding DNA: TGTGCCAGTAGCTACAGCAGCCTCTCCTATAATTCACCCCTCCACTTT. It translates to CASSYSSLSYNSPLHF.

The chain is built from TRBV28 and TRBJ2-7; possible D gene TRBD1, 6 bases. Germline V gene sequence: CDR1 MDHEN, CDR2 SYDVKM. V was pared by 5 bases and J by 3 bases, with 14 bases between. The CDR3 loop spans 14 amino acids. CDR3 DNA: TGTGCCAGCAGTGAGGTGCAGGGGATCTACGAGCAGTACTTC. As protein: CASSEVQGIYEQYF. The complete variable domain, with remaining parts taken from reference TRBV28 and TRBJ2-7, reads DVKVTQSSRYLVKRTGEKVFLECVQDMDHENMFWYRQDPGLGLRLIYFSYDVKMKEKGDIPEGYSVSREKKERFSLILESASTNQTSMYLCASSEVQGIYEQYFGPGTRLTVT.

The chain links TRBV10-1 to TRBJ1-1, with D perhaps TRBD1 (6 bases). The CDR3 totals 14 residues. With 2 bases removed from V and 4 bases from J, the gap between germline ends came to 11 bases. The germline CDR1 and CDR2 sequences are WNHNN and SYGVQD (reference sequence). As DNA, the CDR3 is TGCGCCAGCAGTGAGAGGGTCAGGGGCACTGAAGCTTTCTTT. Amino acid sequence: CASSERVRGTEAFF.

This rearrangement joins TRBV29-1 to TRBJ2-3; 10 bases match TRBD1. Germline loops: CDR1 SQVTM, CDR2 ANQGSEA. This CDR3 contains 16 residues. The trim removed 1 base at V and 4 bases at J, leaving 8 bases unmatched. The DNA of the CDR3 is TGCAGCGTTGAAGGGACAGGGGGTGTTTTCTCAGATACGCAGTATTTT. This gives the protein CSVEGTGGVFSDTQYF.

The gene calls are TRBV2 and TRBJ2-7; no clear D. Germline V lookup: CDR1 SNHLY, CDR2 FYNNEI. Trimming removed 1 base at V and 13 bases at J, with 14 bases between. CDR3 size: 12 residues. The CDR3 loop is CASSEGVDRRYF. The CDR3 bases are TGTGCCAGCAGTGAAGGGGTAGACCGGAGATACTTC.

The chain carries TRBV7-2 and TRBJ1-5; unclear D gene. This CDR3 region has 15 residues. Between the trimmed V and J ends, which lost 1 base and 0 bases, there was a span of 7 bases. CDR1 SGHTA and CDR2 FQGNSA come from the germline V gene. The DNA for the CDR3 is TGTGCCAGCAGCTTAGGAGGCGGTAGCAATCAGCCCCAGCATTTT. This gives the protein CASSLGGGSNQPQHF.